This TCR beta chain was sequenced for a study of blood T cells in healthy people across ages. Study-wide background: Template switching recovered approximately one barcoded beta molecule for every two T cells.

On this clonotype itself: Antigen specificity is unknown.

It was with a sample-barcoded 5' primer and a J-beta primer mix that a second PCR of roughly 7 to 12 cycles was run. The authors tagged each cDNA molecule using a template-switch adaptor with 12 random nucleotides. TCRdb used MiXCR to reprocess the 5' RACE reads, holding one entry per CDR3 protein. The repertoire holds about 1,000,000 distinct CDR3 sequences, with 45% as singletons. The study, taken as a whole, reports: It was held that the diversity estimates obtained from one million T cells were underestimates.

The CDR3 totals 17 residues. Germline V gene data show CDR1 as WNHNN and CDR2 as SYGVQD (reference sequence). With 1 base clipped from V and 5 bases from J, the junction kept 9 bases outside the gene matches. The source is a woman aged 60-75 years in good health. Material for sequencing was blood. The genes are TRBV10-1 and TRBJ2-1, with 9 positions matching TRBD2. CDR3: CASSEFWREGRNNEQFF. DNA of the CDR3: TGCGCCAGCAGTGAGTTTTGGCGGGAGGGCCGAAACAATGAGCAGTTCTTC.